These 6 T cell receptor delta chains share one sample of origin, sequenced in a study of gamma-delta chains in newborns, infants, children. TCRdb reapplied CATT to the reads. The table has fewer than 12,000 delta-chain clones, roughly 9.5% seen once. Sequencing was carried out using blood. Every receptor here comes from a child who was a newborn, infant or young child, either healthy, febrile or measles-vaccinated (not recorded which).

V is TRDV1 and J is TRDJ1; TRDD3 aligns across 12 bases. V dropped 5 bases and J dropped 5; count of bases not matched to a gene: 18. CDR1 and CDR2 from the germline V gene are TSWWSYY and QGS. The CDR3 has 19 residues. Written as DNA, the CDR3 is TGTGCTCTTGGGCTATTTCCTACAACTGGGGGATACCCTGAAGATAAACTCATCTTT. Translation: CALGLFPTTGGYPEDKLIF.

By share, this clone counts as medium-sized (0.01 to 0.1%). Other DNA sequences in this specimen translate into the identical CDR3. V usage is TRDV2 and J usage is TRDJ1; 7 bases agree with TRDD3. With V trimmed by 2 bases and J by 0 bases, 11 bases remained unmatched. The CDR3 totals 17 residues. Germline lookup yields CDR1 GEAIGNYY and CDR2 EKD. CDR3 in DNA: TGTGCCTGTGACAAGGTAGCCTACGGGGGATACACCGATAAACTCATCTTT. Protein: CACDKVAYGGYTDKLIF.

The rearrangement links TRDV2 to TRDJ3; 13 bases map to TRDD3. Unmatched junction bases numbered 4, after V lost 2 bases and J lost 1 base. Germline V CDR1 and CDR2: GEAIGNYY, EKD. The CDR3 sequence is 19 residues long. The CDR3 region has the DNA TGTGCCTGTGACATACTGGGGGATACGGATTCCTGGGACACCCGACAGATGTTTTTC. As protein: CACDILGDTDSWDTRQMFF.

The chain employs TRDV2 and TRDJ3, with 12 bases matching TRDD3. Per germline, CDR1 GEAIGNYY and CDR2 EKD. The length of the CDR3 is 21 residues. Losses at the gene ends were 0 bases for V and 0 bases for J; bases not matched to a gene: 8. DNA for the CDR3: TGTGCCTGTGACACCGGCGGACTGGGGGATACCCGCTCCTGGGACACCCGACAGATGTTTTTC. This codes for CACDTGGLGDTRSWDTRQMFF.

The rearrangement joins TRDV2 to TRDJ1, with TRDD3 matching 7 bases. The CDR3 runs 16 residues. Germline V gene sequence: CDR1 GEAIGNYY, CDR2 EKD. V shed 0 bases, J shed 0 bases, and the junction held 6 bases outside the gene matches. CDR3 sequence: CACDTVGGTYTDKLIF. CDR3 coding DNA: TGTGCCTGTGACACCGTTGGGGGAACGTACACCGATAAACTCATCTTT.

The chain recombines TRDV2 with TRDJ2; 13 bases line up with TRDD3. From germline, CDR1 is GEAIGNYY and CDR2 EKD. V lost 1 base, J lost 5 bases, and 9 bases stayed unmatched. The CDR3 spans 18 residues. CDR3 nucleotides: TGTGCCTGTGACACTCTTACTGGGGGATACGCGAGAACAGCACAACTCTTCTTT. It yields the protein CACDTLTGGYARTAQLFF.